These 20 T cell receptor beta chains came from one sample sequenced in a study of cytomegalovirus exposure and HLA in healthy donors. PCR was performed using 60 Vbeta and 13 Jbeta primers. Using immunoSEQ multiplex PCR, the repertoire was profiled, and TCRdb retains in-frame clones only, with some absent. This sample has about 82,000 clones; roughly 74% occur once, and the top ten carry 6.2%. Sequenced: PBMCs. The receptors stem from a woman aged 45 to 65 in good health and CMV-seropositive.

This chain connects TRBV19 to TRBJ2-5, with 13 positions matching TRBD2. CDR1 LNHDA and CDR2 SQIVND come from the germline V gene (reference sequence). V lost 6 bases to trimming and J lost 5 bases; unmatched junction nucleotides: 6. The CDR3 covers 15 residues. CDR3 in amino acids: CASRRTSGSWETQYF. The CDR3 DNA reads as TGTGCCAGTAGACGGACTAGCGGGAGTTGGGAGACCCAGTACTTC.

CDR3 DNA sequence: TGTGCCAGCAGCTCCTTGCGATTCCCAGATACGCAGTATTTT. Protein product: CASSSLRFPDTQYF. This sequence joins TRBV11-2 and TRBJ2-3; D is unresolved. Germline CDR1 SGHAT, CDR2 FQNNGV. The V gene lost 4 bases and the J gene lost 4 bases, with 12 bases spanning the gap. The CDR3 has 14 residues. Filled out from reference TRBV11-2 and TRBJ2-3, the complete variable domain reads EAGVAQSPRYKIIEKRQSVAFWCNPISGHATLYWYQQILGQGPKLLIQFQNNGVVDDSQLPKDRFSAERLKGVDSTLKIQPAKLEDSAVYLCASSSLRFPDTQYFGPGTRLTVL.

The chain combines TRBV30 with TRBJ1-1, with D tentatively TRBD1 (5 bases). The CDR3 totals 11 residues. Germline V gene sequence: CDR1 GTSNPN, CDR2 SVGIG (reference sequence). V lost 2 bases, J lost 8 bases, and 9 bases lay in between. This CDR3 reads CAWSIRQEAFF. As DNA, the CDR3 is TGTGCCTGGAGTATAAGACAGGAAGCTTTCTTT.

This rearrangement joins TRBV28 to TRBJ2-1; TRBD2 agrees at 11 bases. Looked up from germline, CDR1 is MDHEN and CDR2 is SYDVKM. The trim removed 4 bases at V and 5 bases at J, leaving 7 bases unmatched. The CDR3 has 16 residues. CDR3 sequence: CASSSSGRPLNNEQFF. In nucleotides, the CDR3 is TGTGCCAGCAGTTCTAGCGGGAGGCCGCTAAACAATGAGCAGTTCTTC. The entire variable domain, with the rest obtained from reference TRBV28 and TRBJ2-1, is as follows: DVKVTQSSRYLVKRTGEKVFLECVQDMDHENMFWYRQDPGLGLRLIYFSYDVKMKEKGDIPEGYSVSREKKERFSLILESASTNQTSMYLCASSSSGRPLNNEQFFGPGTRLTVL.

The J gene is TRBJ1-5, the V gene TRBV10-2; tentative D call: TRBD1 (6 bases). The CDR3 is 15 residues long. Trimming pared 4 bases from V and 9 bases from J, leaving 19 bases between. CDR1 is WSHSY, CDR2 SAAADI, per germline. This chain's CDR3 is CASSVGQHPTRPQHF. The DNA for the CDR3 is TGCGCCAGCAGTGTAGGACAGCACCCGACAAGGCCCCAGCATTTT.

V usage is TRBV30 and J usage is TRBJ2-1; D is perhaps TRBD2 (6 bases). Germline CDR1 GTSNPN, CDR2 SVGIG (reference sequence). The V gene lost 5 bases and the J gene lost 0 bases, with 11 bases spanning the gap. The CDR3 is 14 amino acids. The CDR3 sequence: CAWFSGSSYNEQFF. CDR3 DNA sequence: TGTGCCTGGTTTAGCGGCAGCTCCTACAATGAGCAGTTCTTC.

This clone was seen a handful of times. The chain uses TRBV7-9 and TRBJ2-2, with 11 bases identical to TRBD1. Trimming took 6 bases from V and 6 from J; bases not matched to a gene: 3. The CDR3 totals 14 residues. The germline CDR1 and CDR2 sequences are SEHNR and FQNEAQ (reference sequence). DNA of the CDR3: TGTGCCAGCAGACCGGGACAGGGGGCCGGGGAGCTGTTTTTT. Protein: CASRPGQGAGELFF.

This clone has more than one count but fewer than ten. This chain connects TRBV10-3 to TRBJ2-1; tentatively, D is TRBD2 (6 bases). The CDR3 consists of 19 residues. Trimming stripped 7 bases from V and 5 bases from J, with 30 bases between. Germline V gene sequence: CDR1 ENHRY, CDR2 SYGVKD. The CDR3 spells CAITAPGGSKGAFDNEQFF. The CDR3 DNA reads as TGTGCCATCACCGCCCCCGGGGGATCAAAAGGCGCGTTCGACAATGAGCAGTTCTTC.

This clone was seen once. The chain employs TRBV7-9 and TRBJ2-2; 8 nucleotides align to TRBD1. Germline V gene sequence: CDR1 SEHNR, CDR2 FQNEAQ (reference sequence). V was pared by 8 bases and J by 0 bases, with 11 bases of the junction left unmatched. The CDR3 sequence is 17 residues long. This chain's CDR3 is CASSGRGRPSNTGELFF. CDR3 DNA sequence: TGTGCCAGCTCCGGCAGGGGGCGACCGTCGAACACCGGGGAGCTGTTTTTT.

The CDR3 region is CASSSAGGPSYEQYF. The CDR3 region has the DNA TGTGCCAGCAGTTCCGCGGGAGGGCCCTCCTACGAGCAGTACTTC. This chain uses TRBV28 with TRBJ2-7; 9 bases agree with TRBD2. This CDR3 comprises 15 residues. Germline CDR1 MDHEN, CDR2 SYDVKM. The trim removed 4 bases at V and 0 bases at J, leaving 4 bases unmatched.

The chain employs TRBV4-1 and TRBJ1-4; D uncertain. The germline gives CDR1 MGHRA, CDR2 YSYEKL. The CDR3 loop spans 18 amino acids. Trimming took 0 bases from V and 0 from J, leaving 14 bases between them. The CDR3 bases are TGCGCCAGCAGCCAAGATATATTGCGGAGTACAACTAATGAAAAACTGTTTTTT. Its translation: CASSQDILRSTTNEKLFF.

The CDR3 loop reads CASSPDIADTQYF. Written as DNA, the CDR3 is TGTGCCAGCAGTCCGGACATTGCAGATACGCAGTATTTT. The V call is TRBV6-6, the J call TRBJ2-3; D is possibly TRBD1 (5 bases). The CDR3 is made up of 13 amino acids. The germline V gene has CDR1 MNHNY and CDR2 SVGAGI (reference sequence). The V end was cut by 5 bases, the J end by 4 bases, with 10 bases between.

The chain carries TRBV27 and TRBJ1-2; TRBD1 is a possible D gene (6 bases). CDR1 MNHEY and CDR2 SMNVEV come from the germline V gene (reference sequence). V gave up 10 bases and J gave up 3 bases, with 18 bases separating them. CDR3 size: 14 residues. The CDR3 nucleotides read TGTGCCACCCGGACAGATTCGGAATACTATGGCTACACCTTC. It specifies CATRTDSEYYGYTF.

The chain uses TRBV15 and TRBJ1-1, with D tentatively TRBD1 (6 bases). The germline V gene has CDR1 LNHNV and CDR2 YYDKDF (reference sequence). Trimming took off 0 bases at V and 11 bases at J, with 13 bases between the two ends. This CDR3 contains 13 residues. For the CDR3, the DNA is TGTGCCACCAGCAGAGATATACAGGGTGCGGCTTTCTTT. Protein product: CATSRDIQGAAFF.

The chain employs TRBV9 and TRBJ2-5; tentatively, D is TRBD2 (6 bases). The CDR3 contains 16 residues. V lost 2 bases and J 5 bases, leaving 19 bases between the germline ends. The germline gives CDR1 SGDLS, CDR2 YYNGEE. The CDR3 DNA sequence: TGTGCCAGCAGCGTGGGGGGTAGCAGCCACGGGGAGACCCAGTACTTC. This sequence encodes CASSVGGSSHGETQYF. The full variable domain, in which reference TRBV9 and TRBJ2-5 provide the parts outside the CDR3, is DSGVTQTPKHLITATGQRVTLRCSPRSGDLSVYWYQQSLDQGLQFLIQYYNGEERAKGNILERFSAQQFPDLHSELNLSSLELGDSALYFCASSVGGSSHGETQYFGPGTRLLVL.

A note on this clone: Other DNA sequences in this sample translate to the same CDR3. The genes are TRBV21-1 and TRBJ1-5; the DNA was not used to check the table's D call, TRBD1. TRBV21-1 is a pseudogene locus. The CDR3 sequence is 14 residues long. In DNA form, the CDR3 reads TGTGCCAGCAGGTCAGACAGGGACAATCAGCCTCAGCATTTT. Its protein product is CASRSDRDNQPQHF.

This chain links TRBV29-1 with TRBJ2-5; TRBD2 aligns across 9 bases. The V segment lost 2 bases and the J segment 5 bases; nucleotides outside the gene matches: 9. The CDR3 consists of 15 residues. Germline loops: CDR1 SQVTM, CDR2 ANQGSEA. The CDR3 DNA reads TGCAGCGTTGAATTTGCGGGAGGGCCGGGGGAGACCCAGTACTTC. Its protein product is CSVEFAGGPGETQYF.

CDR3: CASSPGLAGERNEQFF. In DNA form, the CDR3 reads TGTGCCAGCTCACCGGGACTAGCGGGAGAAAGGAATGAGCAGTTCTTC. The rearrangement links TRBV18 to TRBJ2-1; the match to TRBD2 covers 14 bases. The CDR3 sequence is 16 residues long. Germline CDR1 KGHSH, CDR2 LQKENI. The J segment lost 7 bases and the V segment lost 3 bases, leaving 5 bases of the junction unmatched. The whole variable domain, remainder taken from reference TRBV18 and TRBJ2-1, is NAGVMQNPRHLVRRRGQEARLRCSPMKGHSHVYWYRQLPEEGLKFMVYLQKENIIDESGMPKERFSAEFPKEGPSILRIQQVVRGDSAAYFCASSPGLAGERNEQFFGPGTRLTVL.

This clone was observed a handful of times. This sequence joins TRBV11-2 and TRBJ2-1; possibly TRBD2 for D (6 bases). Germline V gene data show CDR1 as SGHAT and CDR2 as FQNNGV. Trimming removed 5 bases from V and 9 bases from J, with 20 bases in between. CDR3 length: 15 amino acids. DNA of the CDR3: TGTGCCAGCAGCCGACTCCGGGGGAGGTTGGCTGAGCAGTTCTTC. Translation: CASSRLRGRLAEQFF.

The chain joins TRBV2 to TRBJ1-1; no reliable D call. There are 13 residues in the CDR3. CDR1 and CDR2 (germline): SNHLY, FYNNEI. V was shortened by 2 bases and J by 2 bases, with 6 bases between the two germline ends. CDR3 sequence (DNA): TGTGCCAGCAGTGAACAGGCTAACACTGAAGCTTTCTTT. Protein sequence: CASSEQANTEAFF.